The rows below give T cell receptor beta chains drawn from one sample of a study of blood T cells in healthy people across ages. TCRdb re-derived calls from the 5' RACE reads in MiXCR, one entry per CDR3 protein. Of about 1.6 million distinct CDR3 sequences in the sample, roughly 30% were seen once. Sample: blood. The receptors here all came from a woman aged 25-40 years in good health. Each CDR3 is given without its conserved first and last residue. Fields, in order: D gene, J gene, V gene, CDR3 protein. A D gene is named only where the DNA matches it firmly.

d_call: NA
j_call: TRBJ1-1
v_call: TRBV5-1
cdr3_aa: ASRLSGGGGTEAF

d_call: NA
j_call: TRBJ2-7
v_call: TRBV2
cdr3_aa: ASSEGRGSEQY

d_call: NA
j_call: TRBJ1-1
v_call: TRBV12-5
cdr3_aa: ASGLVQGMNTEAF

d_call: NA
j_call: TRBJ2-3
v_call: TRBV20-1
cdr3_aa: NALALETPADTQY

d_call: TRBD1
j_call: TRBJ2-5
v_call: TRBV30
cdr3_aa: AWTGGFRETQY

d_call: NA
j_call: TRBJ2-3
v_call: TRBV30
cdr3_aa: AWRIEADTQY

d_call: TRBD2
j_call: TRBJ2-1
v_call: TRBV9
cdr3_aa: ASSATQGLAGGKF

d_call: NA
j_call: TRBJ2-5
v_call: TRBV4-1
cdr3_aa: ASSQRPPGETQY

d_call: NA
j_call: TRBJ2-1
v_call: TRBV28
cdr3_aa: ASSLLGGGEQF

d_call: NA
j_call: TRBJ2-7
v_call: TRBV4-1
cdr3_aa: ASSQDWDPLEQY

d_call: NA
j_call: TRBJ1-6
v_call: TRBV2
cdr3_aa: ASSEWAVRGNSPLH

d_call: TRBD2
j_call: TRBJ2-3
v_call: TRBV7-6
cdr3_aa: ASSPASGGTDTQY

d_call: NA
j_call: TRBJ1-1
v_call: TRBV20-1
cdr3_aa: SARDLRGTNTEAF

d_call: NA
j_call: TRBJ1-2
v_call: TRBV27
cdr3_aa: ASSLWGSGGYT

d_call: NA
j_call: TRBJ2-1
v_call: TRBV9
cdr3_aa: ASSVGVGGGEQF

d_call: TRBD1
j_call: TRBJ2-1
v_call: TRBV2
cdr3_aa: ASTPETGVYNEQF

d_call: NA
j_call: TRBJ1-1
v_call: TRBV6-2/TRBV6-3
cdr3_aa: ASTRGRTEAF

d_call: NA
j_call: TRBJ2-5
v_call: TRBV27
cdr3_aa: ASSPGSVQETQY

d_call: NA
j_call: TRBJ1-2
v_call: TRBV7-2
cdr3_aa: ASSSRMGNYGYT

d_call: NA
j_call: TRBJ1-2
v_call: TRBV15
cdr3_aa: ATSRARGEGYGYT

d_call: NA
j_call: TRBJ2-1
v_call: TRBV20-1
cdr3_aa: SIMYNEQF

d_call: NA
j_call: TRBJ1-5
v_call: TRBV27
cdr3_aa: ASSRQMGKGLSQPQH

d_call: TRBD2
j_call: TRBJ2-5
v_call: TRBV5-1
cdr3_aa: ASSFGGAGETQY

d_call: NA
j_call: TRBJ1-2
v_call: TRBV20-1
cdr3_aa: SARDVQQLLSYT

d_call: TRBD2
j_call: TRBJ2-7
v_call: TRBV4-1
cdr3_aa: ASSQDSGDTYEQY

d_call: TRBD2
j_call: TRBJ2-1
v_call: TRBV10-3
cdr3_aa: AISQRDLEYNEQF

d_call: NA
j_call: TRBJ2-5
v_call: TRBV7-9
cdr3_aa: ASSPRAETQY

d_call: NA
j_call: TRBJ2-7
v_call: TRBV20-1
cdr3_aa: SARGADHGEQY

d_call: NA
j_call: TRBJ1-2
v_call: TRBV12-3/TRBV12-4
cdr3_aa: ASSMTGSYGYT

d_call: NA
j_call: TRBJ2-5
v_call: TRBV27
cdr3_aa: AGILGETQY

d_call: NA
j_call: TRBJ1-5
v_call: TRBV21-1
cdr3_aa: ASARPSNQPQH

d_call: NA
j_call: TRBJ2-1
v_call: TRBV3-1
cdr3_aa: ASSLGDAGEQF

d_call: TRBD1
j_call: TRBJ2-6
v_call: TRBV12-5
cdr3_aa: ASGLVRGLGANVLT

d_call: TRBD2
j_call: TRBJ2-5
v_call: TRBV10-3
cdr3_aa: AISAPTERGSQETQY

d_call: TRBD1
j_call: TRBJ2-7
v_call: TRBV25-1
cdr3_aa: ASGGQGEDYEQY

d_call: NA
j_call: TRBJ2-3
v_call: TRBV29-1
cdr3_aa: SGKLDIRPDTQY

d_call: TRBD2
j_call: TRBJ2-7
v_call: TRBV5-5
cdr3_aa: ASSLYREGREQY

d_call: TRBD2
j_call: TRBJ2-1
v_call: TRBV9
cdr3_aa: ASSAGPTSGGTYNEQF

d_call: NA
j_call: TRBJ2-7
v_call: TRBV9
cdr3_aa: ASSQSVSGSSYEQY

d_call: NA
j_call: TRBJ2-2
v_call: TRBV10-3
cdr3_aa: AISEGRPGELF